A single sample is the source of the 7 T cell receptor beta chains below, sequenced in a study of OX40 agonist ivuxolimab in advanced cancers. Data came from immunoSEQ multiplex PCR; TCRdb stores just in-frame clones and leaves some out. The table lists approximately 39,000 clones, approximately 90% of them singletons, with 13% in the top ten. Here the sequenced sample was CD4+ or CD8+ T cells sorted from blood, taken in a trial of the OX40 agonist ivuxolimab. All receptors come from an adult with an advanced solid tumor such as melanoma, head and neck, liver or kidney cancer.

The chain carries TRBV25-1 and TRBJ2-5, with 14 bases fitting TRBD2. Germline V gene lookup returns CDR1 MGHDK and CDR2 SYGVNS. This CDR3 spans 15 amino acids. Trimming cost V 4 bases and J 6 bases; bases outside gene matches: 4. CDR3 coding DNA: TGTGCCAGCAGTGGGGGACTAGCGGGAGAGCAGACCCAGTACTTC. Its translation: CASSGGLAGEQTQYF.

The rearrangement links TRBV5-8 to TRBJ2-1; 12 bases are a match to TRBD2. The CDR3 sequence is 15 residues long. Germline CDR1 reads SGHTS; CDR2 reads YDEGEE. V was clipped by 1 base and J by 10 bases; unmatched bases: 6. CDR3 residues: CASSLPSGGVSEQFF. CDR3 bases: TGTGCCAGCAGCTTGCCTAGCGGGGGGGTATCGGAGCAGTTCTTC.

The chain has TRBV6-6 and TRBJ2-7; D call uncertain. This CDR3 has 16 amino acids. Trimming took off 0 bases at V and 0 bases at J, with 12 bases between the two ends. Germline lookup yields CDR1 MNHNY and CDR2 SVGAGI (reference sequence). As DNA, the CDR3 is TGTGCCAGCAGTTACTCTCCGACCGCAAGCTCCTACGAGCAGTACTTC. Encoded protein: CASSYSPTASSYEQYF.

This sequence joins TRBV28 and TRBJ1-5; D gene ambiguous. V lost 6 bases and J lost 5, with 17 bases in between. CDR1 MDHEN and CDR2 SYDVKM come from the germline V gene. The CDR3 totals 15 residues. CDR3 loop: CASRLPPATHQPQHF. CDR3 DNA: TGTGCCAGCAGACTCCCGCCTGCGACTCATCAGCCCCAGCATTTT.

The rearrangement joins TRBV11-2 to TRBJ2-1; weak D call: TRBD2 (6 bases). The length of the CDR3 is 18 residues. V was cut by 2 bases and J by 0 bases, with 17 bases left in between. Germline V CDR1 and CDR2: SGHAT, FQNNGV. The CDR3 is CASSLPSSGGYSYNEQFF. The CDR3 nucleotides are TGTGCCAGCAGCTTACCGTCGAGTGGGGGGTACTCCTACAATGAGCAGTTCTTC.

The chain combines TRBV9 with TRBJ2-3, with 8 bases aligning to TRBD1. CDR1 is SGDLS, CDR2 YYNGEE, per germline. CDR3 length: 14 amino acids. Germline trimming cut 3 bases from V and 5 bases from J; bases unmatched to any gene: 5. Here the CDR3 reads CASSETGVGDTQYF. For the CDR3, the DNA is TGTGCCAGCAGCGAGACAGGGGTTGGAGATACGCAGTATTTT.

The J gene is TRBJ2-7, the V gene TRBV7-9, with TRBD1 matching over 7 bases. The CDR3 covers 16 residues. Germline-derived CDR1 and CDR2 are SEHNR and FQNEAQ (reference sequence). The J segment lost 6 bases and the V segment lost 5 bases, leaving 16 bases of the junction unmatched. CDR3 bases: TGTGCCAGCAGCCGCTCCGGGACAGAAAAGAGGGGCGAGCAGTACTTC. Its protein is CASSRSGTEKRGEQYF.